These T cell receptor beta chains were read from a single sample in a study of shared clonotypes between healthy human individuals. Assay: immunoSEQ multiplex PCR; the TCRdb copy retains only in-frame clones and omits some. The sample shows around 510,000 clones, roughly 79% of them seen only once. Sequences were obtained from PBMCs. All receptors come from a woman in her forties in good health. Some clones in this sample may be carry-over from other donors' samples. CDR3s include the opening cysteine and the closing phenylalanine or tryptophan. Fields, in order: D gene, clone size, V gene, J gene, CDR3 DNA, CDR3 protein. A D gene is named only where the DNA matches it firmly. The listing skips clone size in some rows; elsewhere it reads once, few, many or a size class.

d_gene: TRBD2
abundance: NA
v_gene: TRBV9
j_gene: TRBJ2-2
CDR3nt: TGTGCCAGCAGCGTGAGAGAGGGGCTAGCGGGAGTATTAACCGGGGAGCTGTTTTTT
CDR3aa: CASSVREGLAGVLTGELFF

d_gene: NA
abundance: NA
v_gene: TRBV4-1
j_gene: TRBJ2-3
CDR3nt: TGCGCCAGCAGCCGCAAAGATACGCAGTATTTT
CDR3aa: CASSRKDTQYF

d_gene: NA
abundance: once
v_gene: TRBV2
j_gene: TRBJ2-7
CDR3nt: TGTGCCAGCAGTTTTTCTAGGTCAATGGAGTCCTACGAGCAGTACTTC
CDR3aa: CASSFSRSMESYEQYF

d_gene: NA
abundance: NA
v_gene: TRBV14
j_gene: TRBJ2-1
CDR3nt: TGTGCCAGCAGCCAAGGTCGTGTTAGCGTATTCTCCTACAATGAGCAGTTCTTC
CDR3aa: CASSQGRVSVFSYNEQFF

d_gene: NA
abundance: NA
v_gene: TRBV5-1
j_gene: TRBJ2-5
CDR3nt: TGCGCCAGCAGCAAAGGGACTTCCGGAAGGATCGAGACCCAGTACTTC
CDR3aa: CASSKGTSGRIETQYF

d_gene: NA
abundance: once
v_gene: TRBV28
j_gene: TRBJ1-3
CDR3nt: TGTGCCAGCAGTTTAGGTAACTCTGGAAACACCATATATTTT
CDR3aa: CASSLGNSGNTIYF

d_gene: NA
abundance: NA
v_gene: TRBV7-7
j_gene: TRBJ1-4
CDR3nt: TGTGCTAGCAGCAAAGGGGTGGATGAAAAACTGTTTTTT
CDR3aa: CASSKGVDEKLFF

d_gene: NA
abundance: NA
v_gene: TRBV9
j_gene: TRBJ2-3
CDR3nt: TGTGCCAGCAGCGTAGCTTGGGCTAGATGGGAAGATACGCAGTATTTT
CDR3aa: CASSVAWARWEDTQYF

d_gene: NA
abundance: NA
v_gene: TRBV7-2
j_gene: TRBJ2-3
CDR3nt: TGTGCCAGCAGCCACGACAGGTTTTTCACAGATACGCAGTATTTT
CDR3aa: CASSHDRFFTDTQYF

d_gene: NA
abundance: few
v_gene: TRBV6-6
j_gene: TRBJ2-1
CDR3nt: TGTGCCAGCAGTTACCCTCACGGAGGTTCCTACAATGAGCAGTTCTTC
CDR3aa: CASSYPHGGSYNEQFF

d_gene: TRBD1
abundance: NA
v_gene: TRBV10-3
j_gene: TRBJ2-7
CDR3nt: TGTGCCATCAGTGCCGGACAGGGTGTCTACGAGCAGTACTTC
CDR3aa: CAISAGQGVYEQYF

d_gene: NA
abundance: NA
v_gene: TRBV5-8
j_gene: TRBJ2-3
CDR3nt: TGTGCCAGCAGCGTCCGGACATCAGATACGCAGTATTTT
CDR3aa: CASSVRTSDTQYF

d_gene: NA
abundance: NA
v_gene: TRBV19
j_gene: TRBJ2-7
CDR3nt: TGTGCCAGTAGTATTTGGGGCTACGAGCAGTACTTC
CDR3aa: CASSIWGYEQYF

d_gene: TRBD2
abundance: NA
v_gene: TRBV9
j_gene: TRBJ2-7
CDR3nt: TGTGCCAGCAGCGTAGGGCGGGAGGGTTACGAGCAGTACTTC
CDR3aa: CASSVGREGYEQYF

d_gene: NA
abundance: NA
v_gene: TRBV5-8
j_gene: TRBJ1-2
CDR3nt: TGTGCCAGCAGCTTGGTTCTTGTTGGCTACACCTTC
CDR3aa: CASSLVLVGYTF

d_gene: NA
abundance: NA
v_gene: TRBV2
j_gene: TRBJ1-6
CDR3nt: TGTGCCAGCGACCGATATAATTCACCCCTCCACTTT
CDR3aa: CASDRYNSPLHF

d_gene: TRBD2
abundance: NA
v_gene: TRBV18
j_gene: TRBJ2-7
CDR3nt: TGTGCCAGCTCAGCGACTAGCGGGGCCTACGAGCAGTACTTC
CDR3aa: CASSATSGAYEQYF

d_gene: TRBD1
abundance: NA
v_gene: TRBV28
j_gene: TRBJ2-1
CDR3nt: TGTGCCAGCACCCTAACACGGGACAGGGGCTTGGTCTTC
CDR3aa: CASTLTRDRGLVF